This T cell receptor beta chain was obtained from a study of PD-L1 blockade in urothelial cancer. Background on the study: Patients' histories included 0 to 3 prior chemotherapy regimens. The study recovered a median of roughly 140,000 T cells per blood sample.

The time point denotes: peripheral blood 6 weeks after treatment start. For each patient, 1 to 8 samples were obtained, pretreatment and on-treatment. Some clones are missing from TCRdb's copy, which holds only in-frame ones; the method was immunoSEQ multiplex PCR. The sample yields 35,000 to 45,000 clones, roughly 85% seen once. The sample was PBMCs, taken around atezolizumab (anti-PD-L1) treatment. This TCR derives from a man between 70 and 80 years old with urothelial cancer.

The CDR3 DNA follows: TGTGCCAGCAGCCACCCCGACCCCGGGAATCAGCCCCAGCATTTT. The encoded protein is CASSHPDPGNQPQHF. The genes are TRBV6-6 and TRBJ1-5, with D hard to call. CDR1 is MNHNY and CDR2 is SVGAGI in the germline V gene (reference sequence). Trimming shortened V by 6 bases and J by 4 bases, and 16 bases separated the two germline ends. This CDR3 has 15 residues.